The clone carrying this T cell receptor beta chain was picked up many times. The antigen is unknown. This specimen belongs to a study of glioma-infiltrating T cells. Findings and caveats of the study: Very few CDR3 sequences were shared between tissue and blood. Above-expected tissue-blood divergence occurred in all gliomas, most in low-grade ones.

TCR alpha and beta CDR3 regions were amplified from RNA using iRepertoire nested multiplex PCR. Tissue mRNA or PBMC total RNA, roughly 100-400 ng, went into one-step reverse transcription and amplification. TCRdb itself ran the multiplex PCR reads through MiXCR, one entry per CDR3 protein. There are fewer than 200,000 distinct CDR3 sequences in the sample; roughly 45% occur only once, and roughly 5.4% lies in the top ten. The CDR3 spans 12 residues. Germline lookup yields CDR1 MNHNS and CDR2 SASEGT. V trimming: 9 bases; J trimming: 3 bases; junction bases outside the gene matches: 4. This TCR came from a human donor with low-grade glioma or glioblastoma, undergoing nonglioma brain surgery, or in good health (not recorded which). The J gene is TRBJ2-7, the V gene TRBV6-1; 8 positions agree with TRBD1. Sequencing was performed on glioma tissue, nonneoplastic brain tissue, or PBMCs (not recorded which). CDR3 sequence: CASGQGIYEQYF. CDR3 sequence (DNA): TGTGCCAGTGGACAGGGAATCTACGAGCAGTACTTC.